One sample yielded the 14 T cell receptor beta chains listed below, sequenced in a study of T cells after yellow fever vaccination. TCRdb reprocessed the 5' RACE reads via MiXCR and lists one record per CDR3 protein. Of about 340,000 distinct CDR3 sequences in the sample, 7.5% to 9% are singletons; the top ten hold about 20%. The material was PBMCs, obtained on the day of the first yellow fever vaccination. The receptors were sampled from a man aged 18 to 30 who received the YFV17D yellow fever vaccine.

In this sample, this clonotype turned up many times. The V gene is TRBV7-8, the J gene TRBJ2-7, with a possible D match to TRBD1 (6 bases). The CDR3 is 13 residues long. The germline CDR1 and CDR2 sequences are SGHVS and FQNEAQ. The V end was cut by 5 bases, the J end by 3 bases, with 11 bases between. The CDR3 nucleotides read TGTGCCAGCAGCCTGGACAGCCTCTACGAGCAGTACGTC. Residues: CASSLDSLYEQYV.

The chain has TRBV7-6 and TRBJ1-1; TRBD1 might be the D (6 bases). Germline V gene data show CDR1 as SGHVS and CDR2 as FNYEAQ. Trimming stripped 1 base from V and 5 bases from J, with 14 bases between. The CDR3 contains 15 residues. CDR3 residues: CASSLEGHQKTEAFF. The CDR3 nucleotides are TGTGCCAGCAGCTTAGAGGGACATCAAAAAACTGAAGCTTTCTTT.

This clonotype came up many times. The rearrangement joins TRBV12-3 or TRBV12-4 to TRBJ2-1, with a possible D match to TRBD2 (6 bases). This CDR3 contains 14 residues. Trimming shortened V by 3 bases and J by 10 bases, and 16 bases separated the two germline ends. The CDR3 coding sequence is TGTGCCAGCAGTTTTATTGCTGGAGGGGTCGAGCAGTTCTTC. As protein: CASSFIAGGVEQFF.

This clonotype was detected a few times. The chain has TRBV2 and TRBJ1-1; no firm D call. Germline assignment: CDR1 SNHLY and CDR2 FYNNEI. This CDR3 is built from 13 residues. The V end was cut by 6 bases, the J end by 1 base, with 9 bases between. The CDR3 spells CASRPNRNTEAFF. CDR3 in DNA: TGTGCCAGCAGGCCCAACAGGAACACTGAAGCTTTCTTT.

This clonotype was seen a few times. The V call is TRBV7-9, the J call TRBJ2-7, with D perhaps matching TRBD1 (6 bases). The germline V gene has CDR1 SEHNR and CDR2 FQNEAQ (reference sequence). Between the trimmed V and J ends, which lost 5 bases and 2 bases, there was a span of 16 bases. CDR3 length equals 15 residues. CDR3 sequence: CASSLRTDLTYEQYF. CDR3 DNA: TGTGCCAGCAGCCTGCGGACAGATTTGACCTACGAGCAGTACTTC.

This clonotype has more than one count but fewer than ten. The CDR3 DNA sequence: TGTGCCAGCAGCATACAGACAGGGGAAAACTATGGCTACACCTTC. Amino acids: CASSIQTGENYGYTF. The J gene is TRBJ1-2, the V gene TRBV7-2, with 8 positions matching TRBD1. CDR1 and CDR2 (germline): SGHTA, FQGNSA. This CDR3 has 15 residues. The junction had 7 bases not matched to a gene; V was cut back by 5 bases and J by 2 bases. Using reference TRBV7-2 and TRBJ1-2 for the parts outside the CDR3, the full variable domain is GAGVSQSPSNKVTEKGKDVELRCDPISGHTALYWYRQSLGQGLEFLIYFQGNSAPDKSGLPSDRFSAERTGGSVSTLTIQRTQQEDSAVYLCASSIQTGENYGYTFGSGTRLTVV.

V is TRBV7-2 and J is TRBJ1-2; the match to TRBD1 covers 9 bases. The germline V gene encodes CDR1 SGHTA and CDR2 FQGNSA. V shed 4 bases, J shed 9 bases, and the junction held 6 bases outside the gene matches. The length of the CDR3 is 13 residues. CDR3 loop: CASSSDRGFRYTF. In nucleotides, the CDR3 is TGTGCCAGCAGCTCCGACAGGGGGTTTCGCTACACCTTC. Complete variable domain (other parts from reference TRBV7-2 and TRBJ1-2): GAGVSQSPSNKVTEKGKDVELRCDPISGHTALYWYRQSLGQGLEFLIYFQGNSAPDKSGLPSDRFSAERTGGSVSTLTIQRTQQEDSAVYLCASSSDRGFRYTFGSGTRLTVV.

The CDR3 DNA follows: TGCGCCAGCAGCCCTCGGGGGGGCAGGGACCAAGAGACCCAGTACTTC. This gives the protein CASSPRGGRDQETQYF. The gene calls are TRBV4-1 and TRBJ2-5; TRBD2 matches 8 bases. Looked up from germline, CDR1 is MGHRA and CDR2 is YSYEKL. CDR3 size: 16 residues. V shed 4 bases, J shed 0 bases, and the junction held 7 bases outside the gene matches.

The table lists this clonotype with many counts. V and J are TRBV9 and TRBJ2-5; no definite D call. This CDR3 contains 12 residues. Trimming took off 3 bases at V and 4 bases at J, with 7 bases between the two ends. Germline V gives CDR1 SGDLS, CDR2 YYNGEE. The CDR3 loop is CASSGRRETQYF. As DNA, the CDR3 is TGTGCCAGCAGCGGAAGGCGAGAGACCCAGTACTTC.

The V and J genes are TRBV20-1 and TRBJ1-1; TRBD1 is a possible D gene (5 bases). Per the germline V gene, CDR1 is DFQATT and CDR2 is SNEGSKA (reference sequence). V shed 0 bases and J shed 4 bases, with 15 bases lying between them. The CDR3 runs to 15 residues. CDR3 DNA sequence: TGCAGTGCTAGAGATCAAGGGTGGAGGGGCACTGAAGCTTTCTTT. Protein sequence: CSARDQGWRGTEAFF.

J is TRBJ1-4 and V is TRBV7-2; TRBD1 is a possible D gene (6 bases). V was shortened by 0 bases and J by 8 bases, with 13 bases between the two germline ends. Per germline, CDR1 SGHTA and CDR2 FQGNSA. The CDR3 is 15 amino acids. This chain's CDR3 is CASSLAGHQGEKLFF. Written as DNA, the CDR3 is TGTGCCAGCAGCTTAGCGGGACACCAAGGAGAAAAACTGTTTTTT.

This clonotype was seen a handful of times. The chain uses TRBV15 and TRBJ2-7; D ambiguous. V was cut by 6 bases and J by 2 bases, with 11 bases left in between. This CDR3 spans 13 amino acids. Germline CDR1 reads LNHNV; CDR2 reads YYDKDF (reference sequence). In DNA, the CDR3 is TGTGCCACCAGTGATGGATTGACCTACGAGCAGTACGTC. Residues: CATSDGLTYEQYV.

This clonotype was counted between two and nine times. The chain is built from TRBV28 and TRBJ1-6; D gene unclear. CDR1 and CDR2 (germline): MDHEN, SYDVKM. V was trimmed by 6 bases and J by 9 bases, leaving 18 bases between them. CDR3 size: 15 residues. CDR3 amino acids: CASSPGSADRSPLHF. CDR3 nucleotide sequence: TGTGCCAGCAGCCCGGGGTCGGCGGATCGTTCACCCCTCCACTTT.

This clonotype turned up a few times. This chain links TRBV29-1 with TRBJ1-2; 7 nucleotides agree with TRBD1. This CDR3 contains 15 residues. The germline CDR1 and CDR2 sequences are SQVTM and ANQGSEA. J was trimmed by 0 bases and V by 7 bases; bases with no gene match: 11. In DNA, the CDR3 is TGCAGCGCCCAGGGGGGCGGATTAGCTAACTATGGCTACACCTTC. Residues: CSAQGGGLANYGYTF.